This T cell receptor beta chain was captured in a study of shared clonotypes between healthy human individuals. Study context: A couple of women and a few men aged 18 to 49 made up the donors. Regarding the study as a whole: An expected dependence of interdonor clonotype sharing on sequencing depth was noted.

Note on this clone: No antigen is known for it. This same CDR3 is encoded by further DNA sequences in the sample.

Unsorted PBMC replicate PCRs drew on about 0.3 ug DNA, representing 30,000 to 35,000 T cell genomes. Measured with immunoSEQ multiplex PCR; TCRdb has only the in-frame clones, and not every one. The data show hundreds of thousands of clones, with about 74% seen just once and around 11% held by the top ten. V shed 0 bases and J shed 3 bases, with 8 bases lying between them. Looked up from germline, CDR1 is KGHSH and CDR2 is LQKENI. The CDR3 contains 14 residues. The genes are TRBV18 and TRBJ1-2; no clear D gene. This TCR came from a middle-aged woman in good health. Some clones in this sample may be carry-over from other donors' samples. The sample comprised PBMCs. DNA of the CDR3: TGTGCCAGCTCACCACCAGGCGGGGACTATGGCTACACCTTC. Translation gives CASSPPGGDYGYTF. Using reference TRBV18 and TRBJ1-2 for the parts outside the CDR3, the full variable domain is NAGVMQNPRHLVRRRGQEARLRCSPMKGHSHVYWYRQLPEEGLKFMVYLQKENIIDESGMPKERFSAEFPKEGPSILRIQQVVRGDSAAYFCASSPPGGDYGYTFGSGTRLTVV.